A selection of T cell receptor beta chains follows, all from one sample in a study of T cells in Graves' hyperthyroidism and ophthalmopathy. TCRdb re-called the multiplex PCR reads with MiXCR, one entry per CDR3 protein. The sample includes about 520,000 distinct CDR3 sequences, around 24% of them seen just once. Sequences were obtained from blood. These TCRs come from a woman younger than 45 with Graves' ophthalmopathy. The CDR3 runs from the conserved cysteine through the conserved F or W.

J: TRBJ2-7
V: TRBV27
CDR3: CASSSGTSVYEQYF

J: TRBJ1-6
V: TRBV12-3/TRBV12-4
CDR3: CASSFRTSSPLHF

J: TRBJ1-5
V: TRBV24-1
CDR3: CATSDSGQGSIGDQPQHF

J: TRBJ1-1
V: TRBV18
CDR3: CASSPFRANTEAFF

J: TRBJ1-1
V: TRBV12-3/TRBV12-4
CDR3: CASSRSLGATEAFF

J: TRBJ2-5
V: TRBV27
CDR3: CASSLSLGGETQYF

J: TRBJ2-2
V: TRBV5-1
CDR3: CASSLVRTVNTGELFF

J: TRBJ2-7
V: TRBV18
CDR3: CASSPASVPYEQYF

J: TRBJ2-7
V: TRBV3-1
CDR3: CASSQDPGLGTYEQYF

J: TRBJ2-7
V: TRBV7-9
CDR3: CASSLGGGVPEQYF

J: TRBJ1-1
V: TRBV19
CDR3: CASRPATMNTEAFF

J: TRBJ1-1
V: TRBV9
CDR3: CASGQGAANTEAFF